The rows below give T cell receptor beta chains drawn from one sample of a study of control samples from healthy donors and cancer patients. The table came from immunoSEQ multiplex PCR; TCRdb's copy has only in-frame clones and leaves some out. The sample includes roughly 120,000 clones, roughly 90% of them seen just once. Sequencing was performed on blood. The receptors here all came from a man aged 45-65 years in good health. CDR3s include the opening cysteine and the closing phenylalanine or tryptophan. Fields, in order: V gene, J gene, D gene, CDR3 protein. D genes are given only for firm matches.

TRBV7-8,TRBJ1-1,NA,CASTLGAFPEPTEAFF
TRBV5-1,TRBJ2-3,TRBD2,CASSLGLAGGQTSTDTQYF
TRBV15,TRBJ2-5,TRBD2,CATSIGLAAKTQYF
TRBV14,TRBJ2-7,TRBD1,CASGDRGYEQYF
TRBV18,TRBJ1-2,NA,CASSHGVNYGYTF
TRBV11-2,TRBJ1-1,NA,CASSLHVQERAFF
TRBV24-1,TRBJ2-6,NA,CATTKIREEASGANVLTF
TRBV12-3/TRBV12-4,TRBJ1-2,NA,CASSLEGWGYTF
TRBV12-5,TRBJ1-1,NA,CASGPGRVKTEAFF
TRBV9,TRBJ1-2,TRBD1,CASSVPGGTGYTF
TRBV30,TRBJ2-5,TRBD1,CAWSGQGAKTQYF
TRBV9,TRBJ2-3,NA,CASSSYRTDTQYF
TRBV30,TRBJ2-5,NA,CAWARAGMRETQYF
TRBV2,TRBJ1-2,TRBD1,CASNPTGAGRDGYTF
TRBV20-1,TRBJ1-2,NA,CSSAKVDGYTF
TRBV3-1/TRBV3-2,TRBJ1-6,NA,CASSQGAAPLHF
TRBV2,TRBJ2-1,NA,CASTEEGFNEQFF
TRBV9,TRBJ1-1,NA,CASSTGYTEAFF
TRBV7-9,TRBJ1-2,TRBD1,CASSWSDRANYGYTF
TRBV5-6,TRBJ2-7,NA,CASSLDPSSYEQYF
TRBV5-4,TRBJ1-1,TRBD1,CASSLQGPSAEAFF
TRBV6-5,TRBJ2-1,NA,CATEGGGSSYNEQFF
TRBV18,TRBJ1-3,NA,CASSPDRPRSGNTIYF
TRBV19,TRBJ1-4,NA,CAGRDSTNEKLFF
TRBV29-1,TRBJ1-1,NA,CSVEAGGPRAFF
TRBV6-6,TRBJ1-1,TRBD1,CASKQGGNTEAFF
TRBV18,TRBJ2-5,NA,CASSPGGWETQYF
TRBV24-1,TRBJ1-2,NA,CATSDSSGYCTF
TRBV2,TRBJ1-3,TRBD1,CASSWTGRKDTIYF
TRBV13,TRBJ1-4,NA,CASSLSSGGGEKLFF
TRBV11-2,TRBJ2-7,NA,CASSLGRARYEQYF
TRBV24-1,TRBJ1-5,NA,CATSDFNSNQPQHF
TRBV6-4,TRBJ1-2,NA,CASSGADQGRGYTF
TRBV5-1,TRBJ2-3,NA,CASSLAGQSRGDTQYF
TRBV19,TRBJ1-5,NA,CASHSARGQISNQPQHF
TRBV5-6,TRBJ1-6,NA,CASSLGGRVNHF
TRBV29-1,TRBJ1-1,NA,CSAEGWNTEAFF
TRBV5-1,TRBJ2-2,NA,CASSQDRINTGELFF
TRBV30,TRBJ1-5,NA,CAWSSPQPQHF
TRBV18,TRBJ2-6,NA,CASTYSGANVLTF
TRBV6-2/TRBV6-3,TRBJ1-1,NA,CASSLELHTEAFF
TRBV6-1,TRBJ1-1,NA,CASSEVEAAGAEAFF
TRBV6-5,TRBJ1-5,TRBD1,CASRWTGSSNQPQHF
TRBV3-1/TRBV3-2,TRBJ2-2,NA,CASSGVGGHTGELFF
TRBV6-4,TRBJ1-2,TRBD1,CASSDQPGTGKSRGVGYTF
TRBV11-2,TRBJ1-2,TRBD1,CASSLDSVAWDRYTF
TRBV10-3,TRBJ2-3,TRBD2,CAITMGTSGGGDTQYF
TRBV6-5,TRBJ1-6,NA,CASSRTDYNSPLHF
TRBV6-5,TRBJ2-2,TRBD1,CASRDRGLVGELFF
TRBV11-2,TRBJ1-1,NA,CASSLDSGGGTEAFF
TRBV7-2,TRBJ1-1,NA,CASSLYWGGNTEAFF
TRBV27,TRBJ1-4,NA,CASLGAGNEKLFF
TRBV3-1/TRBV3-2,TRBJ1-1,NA,CASSYRDHTEAFF
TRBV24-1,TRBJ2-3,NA,CATSDPGNTDTQYF